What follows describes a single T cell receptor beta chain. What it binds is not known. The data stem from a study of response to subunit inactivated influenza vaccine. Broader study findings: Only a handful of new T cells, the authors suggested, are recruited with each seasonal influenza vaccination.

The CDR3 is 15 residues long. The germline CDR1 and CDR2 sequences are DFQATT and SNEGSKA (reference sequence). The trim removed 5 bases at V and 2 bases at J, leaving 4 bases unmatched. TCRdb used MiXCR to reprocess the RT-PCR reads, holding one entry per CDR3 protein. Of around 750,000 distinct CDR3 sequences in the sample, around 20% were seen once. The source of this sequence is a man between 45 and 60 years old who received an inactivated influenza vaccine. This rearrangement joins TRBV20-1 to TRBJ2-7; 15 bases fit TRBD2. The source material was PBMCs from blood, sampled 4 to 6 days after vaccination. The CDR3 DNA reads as TGCAGTGCTGGGGGACTAGCGGGAGGAACCTACGAGCAGTACTTC. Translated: CSAGGLAGGTYEQYF.